A single sample is the source of the 31 T cell receptor beta chains below, sequenced in a study of T-cell reconstitution after alpha-beta-depleted transplantation in children. Researchers prepared the TCRbeta library using unique molecular identifiers, the study reports. Each CDR3 protein is one row after TCRdb ran MiXCR on the PCR reads. The sample holds 500,000 to 750,000 distinct CDR3 sequences, roughly 13% seen once. The sequenced sample was PBMCs, mostly from graft donor cells, obtained 360 days after TCRalphabeta/CD19-depleted stem cell transplant. The receptors here all came from a male patient aged 10 to 17 who had a stem cell transplant for acute myeloid leukemia, so the T cells may come from the graft donor.

This clonotype was seen many times. This sequence joins TRBV20-1 and TRBJ2-2; 9 nucleotides line up with TRBD1. This CDR3 is built from 14 residues. Unmatched junction bases numbered 6, after V lost 5 bases and J lost 5 bases. The germline CDR1 and CDR2 sequences are DFQATT and SNEGSKA (reference sequence). DNA for the CDR3: TGCAGTGCTTCCACAGGGGGCAAGACCGGGGAGCTGTTTTTT. Amino acid sequence: CSASTGGKTGELFF.

The chain uses TRBV10-3 and TRBJ2-7, with D unresolved. The CDR3 totals 13 residues. Germline CDR1 is ENHRY and CDR2 is SYGVKD. V dropped 6 bases and J dropped 2 bases, with 11 bases sitting between them. CDR3 nucleotides: TGTGCCATCAGCCCTGACGAGACCTACGAGCAGTACTTC. Translated, it gives CAISPDETYEQYF.

A few counts support this clonotype. Written as DNA, the CDR3 is TGTGCCAGCAGCCTACTACACACGATCCAAGAGACCCAGTACTTC. Its protein is CASSLLHTIQETQYF. The genes are TRBV6-1 and TRBJ2-5; D uncertain. The ends were cut back, 6 bases at V and 1 base at J, with 15 bases in the middle. This CDR3 has 15 amino acids. Germline loops: CDR1 MNHNS, CDR2 SASEGT.

This clonotype was found a few times. The chain carries TRBV18 and TRBJ1-2; 9 nucleotides match TRBD1. The V segment lost 3 bases and the J segment 8 bases; nucleotides outside the gene matches: 7. Looked up from germline, CDR1 is KGHSH and CDR2 is LQKENI. The CDR3 covers 14 residues. This CDR3 reads CASSPLDRGSGYTF. DNA of the CDR3: TGTGCCAGCTCACCTCTGGACAGGGGAAGCGGCTACACCTTC.

This clonotype was detected a few times. The chain combines TRBV4-3 with TRBJ2-1; TRBD2 matches at 7 bases. The ends lost 0 bases at V and 1 base at J; junction bases unmatched: 3. Germline CDR1 reads LGHNA; CDR2 reads YSLEER. The CDR3 loop spans 16 amino acids. The CDR3 reads CASSQDGGLSYNEQFF. The CDR3 bases are TGCGCCAGCAGCCAAGATGGGGGACTATCCTACAATGAGCAGTTCTTC.

V usage is TRBV4-3 and J usage is TRBJ2-7, with TRBD1 matching over 9 bases. Per the germline V gene, CDR1 is LGHNA and CDR2 is YSLEER. With 0 bases clipped from V and 5 bases from J, the junction kept 8 bases outside the gene matches. The CDR3 is 16 amino acids. CDR3 region: CASSQDRGTGRNEQYF. Here the CDR3 DNA reads TGCGCCAGCAGCCAAGATCGGGGGACAGGGAGAAACGAGCAGTACTTC.

The rearrangement links TRBV28 to TRBJ2-6, with 7 bases fitting TRBD1. Germline CDR1 MDHEN, CDR2 SYDVKM. V trimming: 3 bases; J trimming: 4 bases; junction bases outside the gene matches: 9. CDR3 length: 17 amino acids. CDR3 DNA: TGTGCCAGCAGTTTCGGCCAGGGGGTGGGGGGGGCCAACGTCCTGACTTTC. As protein: CASSFGQGVGGANVLTF.

The table lists this clonotype with many counts. The chain is built from TRBV9 and TRBJ2-7, with TRBD1 matching 9 bases. J gave up 4 bases and V 4 bases, and 6 bases lay outside the gene matches. CDR3 length: 14 residues. Germline-derived CDR1 and CDR2 are SGDLS and YYNGEE. CDR3 sequence (DNA): TGTGCCAGCAGCTACAGGACAGGGGCGTACGAGCAGTACTTC. As protein: CASSYRTGAYEQYF.

V and J are TRBV28 and TRBJ2-1; 10 nucleotides line up with TRBD2. Germline V lookup: CDR1 MDHEN, CDR2 SYDVKM. The CDR3 runs to 14 residues. J lost 10 bases, V lost 7 bases, and 10 bases had no gene match. The CDR3 loop reads CASTTSGNLGEQFF. The CDR3 nucleotides read TGTGCCAGCACCACTAGCGGGAATCTGGGAGAGCAGTTCTTC.

The CDR3 nucleotides are TGTGCCAGCAGCCAAGAGGGGGGTAATTCACCCCTCCACTTT. Translation gives CASSQEGGNSPLHF. This chain connects TRBV7-3 to TRBJ1-6, with a weak D call TRBD1 (6 bases). Germline V gene lookup returns CDR1 SGHTA and CDR2 FQGTGA. The CDR3 consists of 14 residues. V was clipped by 5 bases and J by 6 bases, with 11 bases between them.

This clonotype was seen ten or more times. The CDR3 protein is CASSSALGLAGRTDTQYF. Written as DNA, the CDR3 is TGTGCCAGCAGCTCAGCCCTAGGACTAGCGGGAAGAACAGATACGCAGTATTTT. V and J are TRBV5-6 and TRBJ2-3, with 12 bases identical to TRBD2. Per germline, CDR1 SGHDT and CDR2 YYEEEE. The length of the CDR3 is 18 residues. The V gene end was trimmed by 3 bases and the J gene end by 3 bases; junction bases not matched to a gene: 11.

The chain couples TRBV12-3 or TRBV12-4 to TRBJ2-7; 12 bases are a match to TRBD2. The CDR3 is made up of 16 amino acids. V dropped 3 bases and J dropped 5; count of bases not matched to a gene: 8. The chain's CDR3 is CASSFETSGRGNEQYF. The CDR3 coding sequence is TGTGCCAGCAGTTTCGAGACTAGCGGGAGAGGGAACGAGCAGTACTTC.

This clonotype was picked up a small number of times. V usage is TRBV5-5 and J usage is TRBJ2-7, with 9 bases that match TRBD2. The length of the CDR3 is 15 residues. The J segment lost 5 bases and the V segment lost 0 bases, leaving 6 bases of the junction unmatched. The germline V gene has CDR1 SGHKS and CDR2 YYEKEE (reference sequence). The CDR3 loop reads CASSLAASGVNEQYF. CDR3 sequence (DNA): TGTGCCAGCAGCTTGGCGGCTAGCGGGGTCAACGAGCAGTACTTC.

In this sample, this clonotype turned up a few times. The chain is built from TRBV12-5 and TRBJ2-2, with TRBD2 matching over 11 bases. Germline V lookup: CDR1 LGHNT, CDR2 FRNRAP. J gave up 9 bases and V 6 bases, and 9 bases lay outside the gene matches. The CDR3 sequence is 15 residues long. CDR3 loop: CASGRLAGGPRELFF. The CDR3 DNA follows: TGTGCTAGTGGCCGGCTAGCGGGGGGCCCGCGGGAGCTGTTTTTT.

In this sample, this clonotype turned up many times. The chain combines TRBV20-1 with TRBJ2-1, with TRBD2 matching 13 bases. Trimming took 4 bases from V and 4 from J; bases not matched to a gene: 4. The CDR3 has 15 residues. In germline, CDR1 is DFQATT, CDR2 SNEGSKA (reference sequence). The CDR3 loop reads CSATRTSGRYNEQFF. The CDR3 region has the DNA TGCAGTGCTACCAGGACTAGCGGGAGATACAATGAGCAGTTCTTC.

J is TRBJ2-5 and V is TRBV29-1, with TRBD2 matching 14 bases. Germline V lookup: CDR1 SQVTM, CDR2 ANQGSEA. V lost 6 bases and J lost 5; bases outside the gene matches: 8. The CDR3 extends over 15 amino acids. DNA of the CDR3: TGCAGCGTCCAGGGACTAGCGGGAGTGGGGGAGACCCAGTACTTC. Protein product: CSVQGLAGVGETQYF.

This chain uses TRBV20-1 with TRBJ2-7; no reliable D call. Deletions cut 1 base from V and 9 bases from J, with 16 bases between. The CDR3 has 13 residues. Germline-derived CDR1 and CDR2 are DFQATT and SNEGSKA (reference sequence). The CDR3 region is CSARVQNTVWQYF. The DNA for the CDR3 is TGCAGTGCTAGAGTGCAGAACACTGTCTGGCAGTACTTC.

The V gene is TRBV7-8, the J gene TRBJ2-2; 7 nucleotides line up with TRBD2. In germline, CDR1 is SGHVS, CDR2 FQNEAQ. Unmatched junction bases numbered 10, after V lost 3 bases and J lost 6 bases. The CDR3 is 16 amino acids. The CDR3: CASSFIGRGFSGELFF. The DNA for the CDR3 is TGTGCCAGCAGCTTCATAGGGAGGGGTTTCTCCGGGGAGCTGTTTTTT.

The V gene is TRBV20-1, the J gene TRBJ2-1; D is perhaps TRBD2 (7 bases). Germline V gene data show CDR1 as DFQATT and CDR2 as SNEGSKA (reference sequence). Deletions cut 6 bases from V and 2 bases from J, with 23 bases between. The CDR3 has 17 amino acids. Here the CDR3 DNA reads TGCAGTGCCGAGGGGGAGGGCACAGGGATCGCCTACAATGAGCAGTTCTTC. The encoded protein is CSAEGEGTGIAYNEQFF.

The genes are TRBV29-1 and TRBJ2-7, with a possible D match to TRBD2 (5 bases). The CDR3 sequence is 13 residues long. Germline values: CDR1 SQVTM, CDR2 ANQGSEA. In nucleotides, the CDR3 is TGCGCGGGCTTAGCTCTTTCTCCGGGGGAGCAGTACTTC. As protein: CAGLALSPGEQYF.

This clonotype was recorded a few times. The chain recombines TRBV4-2 with TRBJ2-2, with 8 bases aligning to TRBD2. J gave up 7 bases and V 3 bases, and 7 bases lay outside the gene matches. CDR3 size: 15 residues. Per the germline V gene, CDR1 is LGHNA and CDR2 is YNFKEQ. The CDR3 DNA reads TGTGCCAGCAGCCAGGAGGGACTAGAATACGGGGAGCTGTTTTTT. Amino acids: CASSQEGLEYGELFF.

Ten or more counts support this clonotype. This chain uses TRBV12-3 or TRBV12-4 with TRBJ2-2; TRBD1 might be the D (5 bases). This CDR3 contains 13 residues. Between the trimmed V and J ends, which lost 7 bases and 3 bases, there was a span of 9 bases. The CDR3 region is CASTDRHTGELFF. The CDR3 nucleotides read TGTGCCAGCACCGACAGACACACCGGGGAGCTGTTTTTT.

V is TRBV19 and J is TRBJ2-1; 12 nucleotides line up with TRBD2. The CDR3 contains 19 residues. Germline CDR1 reads LNHDA; CDR2 reads SQIVND (reference sequence). Unmatched junction bases numbered 14, after V lost 0 bases and J lost 8 bases. CDR3 region: CASSIDLLAGGPLIYEQFF. The CDR3 DNA is TGTGCCAGTAGTATAGATCTTCTAGCGGGAGGGCCGTTAATCTATGAGCAGTTCTTC.

V and J are TRBV30 and TRBJ2-3; 7 bases fit TRBD2. With 5 bases clipped from V and 4 bases from J, the junction kept 24 bases outside the gene matches. In germline, CDR1 is GTSNPN, CDR2 SVGIG (reference sequence). CDR3 size: 19 residues. CDR3 DNA sequence: TGTGCCTGGGAACCGGGACCTATATTGCGGGAGCTTGTTCCAGATACGCAGTATTTT. Protein: CAWEPGPILRELVPDTQYF.

V usage is TRBV18 and J usage is TRBJ2-1, with no clear D. Between the trimmed V and J ends, which lost 3 bases and 7 bases, there was a span of 13 bases. The CDR3 contains 14 residues. Germline V lookup: CDR1 KGHSH, CDR2 LQKENI. CDR3 region: CASSPPNPVNEQFF. The CDR3 coding sequence is TGTGCCAGCTCACCGCCCAATCCCGTAAATGAGCAGTTCTTC.

This clonotype was detected a few times. V usage is TRBV11-2 and J usage is TRBJ2-1; the D gene is possibly TRBD2 (5 bases). This CDR3 is 14 amino acids long. Deletions cut 7 bases from V and 1 base from J, with 11 bases between. Germline assignment: CDR1 SGHAT and CDR2 FQNNGV. CDR3 nucleotides: TGTGCCAGCACCTTGGACTGGTCCTACAATGAGCAGTTCTTC. Its translation is CASTLDWSYNEQFF. Combining the CDR3 with reference TRBV11-2 and TRBJ2-1 gives the whole variable domain EAGVAQSPRYKIIEKRQSVAFWCNPISGHATLYWYQQILGQGPKLLIQFQNNGVVDDSQLPKDRFSAERLKGVDSTLKIQPAKLEDSAVYLCASTLDWSYNEQFFGPGTRLTVL.

The V call is TRBV19, the J call TRBJ2-1; perhaps TRBD1 as D (5 bases). Germline values: CDR1 LNHDA, CDR2 SQIVND (reference sequence). The CDR3 runs to 17 residues. V was pared by 9 bases and J by 0 bases, with 21 bases between. The CDR3 protein is CASFTPTALSSYNEQFF. CDR3 coding DNA: TGTGCCAGCTTCACCCCGACAGCCCTAAGCTCCTACAATGAGCAGTTCTTC.

The table lists this clonotype with a few counts. The chain is built from TRBV7-8 and TRBJ2-7; TRBD2 is a possible D gene (6 bases). Trimming took off 5 bases at V and 0 bases at J, with 26 bases between the two ends. The CDR3 totals 19 residues. Per germline, CDR1 SGHVS and CDR2 FQNEAQ. Here the CDR3 reads CASSEHPTLGGGPSYEQYF. The CDR3 DNA reads TGTGCCAGCAGCGAACACCCAACCTTAGGAGGAGGGCCCTCCTACGAGCAGTACTTC.

Many counts were recorded for this clonotype. J is TRBJ2-7 and V is TRBV4-3; TRBD1 matches at 9 bases. Germline trimming cut 3 bases from V and 3 bases from J; bases unmatched to any gene: 6. Germline CDR1 is LGHNA and CDR2 is YSLEER. The length of the CDR3 is 15 residues. The CDR3 DNA reads as TGCGCCAGCAGCCAGAACCCGGGACAGGGCTACGAGCAGTACTTC. As protein: CASSQNPGQGYEQYF.

The rearrangement links TRBV28 to TRBJ1-1, with D hard to call. The CDR3 runs to 15 residues. Germline V lookup: CDR1 MDHEN, CDR2 SYDVKM. V dropped 6 bases and J dropped 3 bases, with 17 bases sitting between them. The CDR3 spells CASREGDDMDTEAFF. The CDR3, as DNA: TGTGCCAGCAGGGAAGGTGATGATATGGACACTGAAGCTTTCTTT.

This clonotype was recorded at least ten times. The chain recombines TRBV11-3 with TRBJ2-1; D gene uncertain. The CDR3 is 13 residues long. Germline V gene sequence: CDR1 SGHNT, CDR2 YENEEA. V gave up 5 bases and J gave up 3 bases, with 8 bases separating them. The CDR3 loop is CASSPRNYNEQFF. The DNA for the CDR3 is TGTGCCAGCAGCCCTCGGAACTACAATGAGCAGTTCTTC.